This TCR beta chain was retrieved from a study of cytomegalovirus exposure and HLA in healthy donors. Clones were sequenced by immunoSEQ multiplex PCR, and TCRdb holds only the in-frame ones, with some missing. This repertoire shows over 250,000 clones, around 85% found once; its top ten account for less than 1.2%. Trimming cost V 6 bases and J 5 bases, with 13 bases left between them. The CDR3 covers 14 residues. Germline assignment: CDR1 SGHNT and CDR2 YENEEA. The specimen was PBMCs. The clonotype was recovered from a woman aged 18-29 years in good health and CMV-seronegative. V gene TRBV11-3 combines with J gene TRBJ2-2, with D maybe TRBD1 (6 bases). DNA of the CDR3: TGTGCCAGCAGACCAATAACAGGGACCGGGGAGCTGTTTTTT. This encodes CASRPITGTGELFF.